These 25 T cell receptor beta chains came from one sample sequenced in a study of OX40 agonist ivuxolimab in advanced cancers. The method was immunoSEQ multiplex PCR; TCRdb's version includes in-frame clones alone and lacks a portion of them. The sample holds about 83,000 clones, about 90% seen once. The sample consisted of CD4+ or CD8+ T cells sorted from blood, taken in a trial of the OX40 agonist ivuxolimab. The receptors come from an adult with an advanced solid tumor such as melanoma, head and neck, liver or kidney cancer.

The CDR3 region has the DNA TGTGCCAGCAGCCAAGCCCCAGGGGAGCCCCAGCATTTT. Its translation: CASSQAPGEPQHF. V usage is TRBV4-2 and J usage is TRBJ1-5, with D possibly being TRBD1 (6 bases). Per germline, CDR1 LGHNA and CDR2 YNFKEQ. V was shortened by 1 base and J by 8 bases, with 9 bases between the two germline ends. There are 13 residues in the CDR3.

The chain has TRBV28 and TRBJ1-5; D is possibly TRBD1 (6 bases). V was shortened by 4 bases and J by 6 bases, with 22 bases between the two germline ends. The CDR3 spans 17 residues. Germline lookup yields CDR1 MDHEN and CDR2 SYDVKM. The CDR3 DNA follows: TGTGCCAGCAGTTCGAGGGGGTGGACGGAGTGGCTTCAGCCCCAGCATTTT. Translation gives CASSSRGWTEWLQPQHF.

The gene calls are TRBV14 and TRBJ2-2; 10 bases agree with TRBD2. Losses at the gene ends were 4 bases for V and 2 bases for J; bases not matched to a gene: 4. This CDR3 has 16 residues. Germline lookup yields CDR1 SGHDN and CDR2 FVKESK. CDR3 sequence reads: CASSRGTSVNTGELFF. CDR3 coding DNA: TGTGCCAGCAGCCGGGGGACTAGCGTAAACACCGGGGAGCTGTTTTTT.

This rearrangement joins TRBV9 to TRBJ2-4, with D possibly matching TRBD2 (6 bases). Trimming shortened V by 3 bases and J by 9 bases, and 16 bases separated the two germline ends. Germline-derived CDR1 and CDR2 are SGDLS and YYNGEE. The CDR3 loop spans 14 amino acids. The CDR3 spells CASSAPPTGGIQYF. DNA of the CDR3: TGTGCCAGCAGCGCCCCCCCGACCGGGGGCATTCAGTACTTC. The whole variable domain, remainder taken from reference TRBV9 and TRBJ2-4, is DSGVTQTPKHLITATGQRVTLRCSPRSGDLSVYWYQQSLDQGLQFLIQYYNGEERAKGNILERFSAQQFPDLHSELNLSSLELGDSALYFCASSAPPTGGIQYFGAGTRLSVL.

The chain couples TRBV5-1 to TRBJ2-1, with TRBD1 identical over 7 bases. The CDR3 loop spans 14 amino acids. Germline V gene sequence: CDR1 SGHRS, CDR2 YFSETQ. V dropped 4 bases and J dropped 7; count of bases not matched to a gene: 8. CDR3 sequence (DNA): TGCGCCAGCAGCCCCCGTGTGACAGGGAATGAGCAGTTCTTC. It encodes CASSPRVTGNEQFF.

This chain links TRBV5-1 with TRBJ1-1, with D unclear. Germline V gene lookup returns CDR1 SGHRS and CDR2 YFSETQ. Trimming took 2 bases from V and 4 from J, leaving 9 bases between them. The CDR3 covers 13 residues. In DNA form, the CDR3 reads TGCGCCAGCAGCTTCGGCTACGGCACTGAAGCTTTCTTT. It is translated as CASSFGYGTEAFF. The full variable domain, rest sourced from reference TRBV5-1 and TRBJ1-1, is KAGVTQTPRYLIKTRGQQVTLSCSPISGHRSVSWYQQTPGQGLQFLFEYFSETQRNKGNFPGRFSGRQFSNSRSEMNVSTLELGDSALYLCASSFGYGTEAFFGQGTRLTVV.

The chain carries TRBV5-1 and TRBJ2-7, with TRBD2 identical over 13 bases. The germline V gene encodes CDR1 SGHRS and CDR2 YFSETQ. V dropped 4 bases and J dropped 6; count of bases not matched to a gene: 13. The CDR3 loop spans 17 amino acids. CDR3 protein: CASSQTSGRALFGEQYF. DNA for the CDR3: TGCGCCAGCAGCCAAACTAGCGGGAGGGCCCTTTTTGGCGAGCAGTACTTC.

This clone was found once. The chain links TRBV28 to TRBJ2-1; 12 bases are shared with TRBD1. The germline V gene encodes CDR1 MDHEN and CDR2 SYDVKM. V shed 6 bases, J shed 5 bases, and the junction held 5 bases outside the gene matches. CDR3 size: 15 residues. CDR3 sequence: CASSVGTGGHNEQFF. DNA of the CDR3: TGTGCCAGCAGCGTAGGGACAGGGGGCCACAATGAGCAGTTCTTC. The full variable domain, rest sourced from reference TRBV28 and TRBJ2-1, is DVKVTQSSRYLVKRTGEKVFLECVQDMDHENMFWYRQDPGLGLRLIYFSYDVKMKEKGDIPEGYSVSREKKERFSLILESASTNQTSMYLCASSVGTGGHNEQFFGPGTRLTVL.

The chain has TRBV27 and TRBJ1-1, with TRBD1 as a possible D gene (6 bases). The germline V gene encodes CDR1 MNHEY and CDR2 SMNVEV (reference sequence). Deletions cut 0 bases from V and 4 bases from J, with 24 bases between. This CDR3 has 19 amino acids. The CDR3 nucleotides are TGTGCCAGCAGTTTATCGTCTGGGGGGCTCAAGGCCTCGGCCACTGAAGCTTTCTTT. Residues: CASSLSSGGLKASATEAFF.

Written as DNA, the CDR3 is TGCGCCAGCCAAAGGGAGGGCGGCACCGGGGAGCTGTTTTTT. Translation gives CASQREGGTGELFF. This chain joins TRBV5-1 and TRBJ2-2; TRBD2 aligns across 7 bases. The V and J ends lost 7 bases and 4 bases, in that order; junction bases with no gene match: 7. Germline V gene sequence: CDR1 SGHRS, CDR2 YFSETQ. This CDR3 contains 14 residues.

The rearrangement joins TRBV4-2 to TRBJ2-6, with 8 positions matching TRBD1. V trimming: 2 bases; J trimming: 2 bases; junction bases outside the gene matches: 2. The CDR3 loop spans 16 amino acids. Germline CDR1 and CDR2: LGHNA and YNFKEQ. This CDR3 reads CASSQRQGPGANVLTF. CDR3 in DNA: TGTGCCAGCAGCCAACGACAGGGGCCTGGGGCCAACGTCCTGACTTTC.

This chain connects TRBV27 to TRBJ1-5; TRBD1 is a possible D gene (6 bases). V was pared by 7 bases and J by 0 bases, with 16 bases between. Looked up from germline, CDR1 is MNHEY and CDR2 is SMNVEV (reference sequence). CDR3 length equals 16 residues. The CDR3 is CASIIQGPNSNQPQHF. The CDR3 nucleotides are TGTGCCAGCATAATACAGGGCCCAAATAGCAATCAGCCCCAGCATTTT.

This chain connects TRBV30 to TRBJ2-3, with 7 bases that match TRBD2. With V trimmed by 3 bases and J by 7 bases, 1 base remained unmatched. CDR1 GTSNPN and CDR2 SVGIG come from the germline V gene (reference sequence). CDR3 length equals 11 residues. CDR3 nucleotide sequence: TGTGCCTGGAGCGGGAGGAATACGCAGTATTTT. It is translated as CAWSGRNTQYF.

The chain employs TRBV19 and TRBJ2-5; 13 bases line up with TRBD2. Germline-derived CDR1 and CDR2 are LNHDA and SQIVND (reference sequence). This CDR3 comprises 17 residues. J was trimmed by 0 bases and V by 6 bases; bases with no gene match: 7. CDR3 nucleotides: TGTGCCAGTAGGACTAGCGGGGGGATTGCGTACCAAGAGACCCAGTACTTC. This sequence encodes CASRTSGGIAYQETQYF.

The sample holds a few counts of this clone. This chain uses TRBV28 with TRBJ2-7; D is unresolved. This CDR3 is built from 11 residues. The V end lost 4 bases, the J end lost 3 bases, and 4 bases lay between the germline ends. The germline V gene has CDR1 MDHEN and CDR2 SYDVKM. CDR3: CASSSHYEQYF. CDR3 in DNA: TGTGCCAGCAGTTCCCACTACGAGCAGTACTTC.

Here the CDR3 DNA reads TGCGCCAGCAGCAATGGACAGGGGTACAATGAGCAGTTCTTC. The encoded protein is CASSNGQGYNEQFF. The V call is TRBV5-1, the J call TRBJ2-1; 9 nucleotides align to TRBD1. The germline CDR1 and CDR2 sequences are SGHRS and YFSETQ. The CDR3 contains 14 residues. V was pared by 4 bases and J by 4 bases, with 3 bases of the junction left unmatched.

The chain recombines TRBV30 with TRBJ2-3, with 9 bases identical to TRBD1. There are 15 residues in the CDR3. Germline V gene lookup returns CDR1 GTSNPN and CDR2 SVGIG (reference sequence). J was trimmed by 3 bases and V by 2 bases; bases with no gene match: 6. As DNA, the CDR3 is TGTGCCTGGAGTAAAAGACAGGGGGGGACAGATACGCAGTATTTT. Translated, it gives CAWSKRQGGTDTQYF.

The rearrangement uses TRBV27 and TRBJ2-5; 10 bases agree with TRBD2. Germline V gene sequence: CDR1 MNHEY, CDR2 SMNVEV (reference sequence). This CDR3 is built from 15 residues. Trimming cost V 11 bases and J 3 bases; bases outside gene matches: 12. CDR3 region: CAEGERGGVKETQYF. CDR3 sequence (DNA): TGTGCCGAAGGCGAGCGGGGGGGTGTGAAAGAGACCCAGTACTTC.

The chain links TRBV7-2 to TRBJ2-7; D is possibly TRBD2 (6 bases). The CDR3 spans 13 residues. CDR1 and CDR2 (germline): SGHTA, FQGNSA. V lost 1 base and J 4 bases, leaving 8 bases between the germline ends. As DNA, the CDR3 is TGTGCCAGCAGCTTAGGGGCGGGATACGAGCAGTACTTC. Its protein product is CASSLGAGYEQYF.

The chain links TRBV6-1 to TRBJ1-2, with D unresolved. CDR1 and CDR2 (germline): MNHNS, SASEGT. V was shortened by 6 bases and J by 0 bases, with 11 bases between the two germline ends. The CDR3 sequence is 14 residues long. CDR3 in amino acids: CASRKESSNYGYTF. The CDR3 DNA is TGTGCCAGCAGGAAGGAAAGTTCTAACTATGGCTACACCTTC.

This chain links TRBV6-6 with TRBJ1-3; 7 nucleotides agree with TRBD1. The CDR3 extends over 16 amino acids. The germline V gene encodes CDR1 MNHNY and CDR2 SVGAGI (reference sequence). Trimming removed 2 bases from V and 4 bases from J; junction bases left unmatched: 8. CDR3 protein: CASSYGLRGEGNTIYF. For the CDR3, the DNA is TGTGCCAGCAGTTACGGCCTCAGGGGGGAGGGAAACACCATATATTTT.

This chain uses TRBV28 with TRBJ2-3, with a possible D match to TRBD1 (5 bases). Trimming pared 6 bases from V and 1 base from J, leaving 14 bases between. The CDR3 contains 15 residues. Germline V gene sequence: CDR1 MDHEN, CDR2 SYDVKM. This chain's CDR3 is CASSVRGGRTDTQYF. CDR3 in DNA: TGTGCCAGCAGCGTTAGGGGCGGACGCACAGATACGCAGTATTTT.

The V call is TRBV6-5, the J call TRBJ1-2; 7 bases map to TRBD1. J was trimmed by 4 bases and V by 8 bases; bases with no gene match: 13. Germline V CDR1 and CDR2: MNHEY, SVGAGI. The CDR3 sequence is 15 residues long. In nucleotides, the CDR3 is TGTGCCAGCGCTTTCGACAGGGATGATGTCTATGGCTACACCTTC. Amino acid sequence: CASAFDRDDVYGYTF.

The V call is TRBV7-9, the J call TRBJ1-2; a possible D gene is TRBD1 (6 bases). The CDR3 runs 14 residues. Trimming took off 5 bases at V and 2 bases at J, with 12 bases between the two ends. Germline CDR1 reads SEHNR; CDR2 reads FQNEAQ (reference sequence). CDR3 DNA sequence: TGTGCCAGCAGCCCCCAACAGGGAAACTATGGCTACACCTTC. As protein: CASSPQQGNYGYTF.

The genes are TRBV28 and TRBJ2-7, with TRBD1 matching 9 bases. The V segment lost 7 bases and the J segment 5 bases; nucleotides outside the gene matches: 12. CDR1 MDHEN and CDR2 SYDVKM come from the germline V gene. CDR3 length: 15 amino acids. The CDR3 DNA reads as TGTGCCAGCATCGCGACGGGACAGGGTGTCAACGAGCAGTACTTC. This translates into CASIATGQGVNEQYF.